A selection of T cell receptor beta chains follows, all from one sample in a study of blood T cell repertoires in COVID-19. Profiling relied on immunoSEQ multiplex PCR, and the TCRdb table lists in-frame clones only, not all of them. The sample has fewer than 450,000 clones, about 88% seen once; the top ten hold about 6.7%. The sequencing input was peripheral blood. The origin of the receptors is a woman in her sixties or seventies with COVID-19, enrolled during active disease. The CDR3 runs from the conserved cysteine through the conserved F or W. The order of the fields is CDR3 protein, CDR3 DNA, V gene, D gene, J gene, clone size. D genes are given only for firm matches. The size entry is marked missing in some rows and otherwise reads once, few, many or a size class.

CASSIRGGPDTQYF | TGTGCCAGTAGTATACGGGGGGGGCCAGATACGCAGTATTTT | TRBV19 | TRBD2 | TRBJ2-3 | NA
CASSSGTGYEQYF | TGTGCCAGCAGCTCCGGGACAGGCTACGAGCAGTACTTC | TRBV6-2/TRBV6-3 | TRBD1 | TRBJ2-7 | NA
CASSLGGTGNDYGYTF | TGTGCCAGCAGCTTGGGGGGGACAGGGAACGACTATGGCTACACCTTC | TRBV5-5 | TRBD1 | TRBJ1-2 | NA
CASSPLGQVWLEAFF | TGTGCCAGCAGTCCCTTGGGACAGGTCTGGTTAGAAGCTTTCTTT | TRBV27 | TRBD1 | TRBJ1-1 | NA
CASSPDRGSRPQHF | TGTGCCAGCTCACCTGACAGGGGATCCAGGCCCCAGCATTTT | TRBV18 | TRBD1 | TRBJ1-5 | NA
CATSGQGRDIQYF | TGTGCCACCAGTGGGCAGGGGAGGGACATTCAGTACTTC | TRBV24-1 | NA | TRBJ2-4 | NA
CASSPASGTTDTQYF | TGTGCCAGCAGCCCCGCTAGCGGAACCACAGATACGCAGTATTTT | TRBV9 | TRBD2 | TRBJ2-3 | NA
CASRNSQESNQPQHF | TGTGCCAGTCGTAATTCACAGGAGAGCAATCAGCCCCAGCATTTT | TRBV19 | NA | TRBJ1-5 | NA
CASSPDGPGATFF | TGTGCCAGCAGCCCCGATGGGCCAGGGGCTACTTTCTTT | TRBV7-3 | NA | TRBJ1-1 | NA
CASSGGTSGAPGTQYF | TGTGCCAGCAGTGGAGGGACTAGCGGGGCCCCAGGGACGCAGTATTTT | TRBV2 | TRBD2 | TRBJ2-3 | NA
CASRPTGGHGYTF | TGTGCCAGCAGACCTACAGGGGGGCATGGCTACACCTTC | TRBV7-2 | TRBD1 | TRBJ1-2 | NA
CASSFRIRGNTEAFF | TGCGCCAGCAGCTTTCGAATACGGGGGAACACTGAAGCTTTCTTT | TRBV5-1 | NA | TRBJ1-1 | once
CASSIPRQGKNTGELFF | TGTGCCAGTAGTATCCCCCGACAGGGAAAGAACACCGGGGAGCTGTTTTTT | TRBV19 | TRBD1 | TRBJ2-2 | NA
CASSGQGAVTNEKLFF | TGTGCCAGCAGTGGGCAGGGGGCTGTAACTAATGAAAAACTGTTTTTT | TRBV27 | TRBD1 | TRBJ1-4 | NA
CASSFLATYNEQFF | TGTGCCAGCAGCTTTCTAGCCACCTACAATGAGCAGTTCTTC | TRBV7-9 | NA | TRBJ2-1 | NA
CASSYLAGEFRTFF | TGTGCCAGCAGTTATTTGGCAGGGGAGTTTCGGACTTTCTTT | TRBV6-2/TRBV6-3 | NA | TRBJ1-1 | NA
CASSQGAVSQETQYF | TGCGCCAGCAGCCAAGGGGCAGTGAGTCAAGAGACCCAGTACTTC | TRBV4-3 | NA | TRBJ2-5 | NA
CASSYPRGTSWYEQFF | TGTGCCAGCAGCTACCCGCGGGGGACTAGTTGGTATGAGCAGTTCTTC | TRBV28 | TRBD2 | TRBJ2-1 | once
CASSLRDRESAEAFF | TGTGCCAGCAGCCTAAGGGACAGGGAGAGTGCTGAAGCTTTCTTT | TRBV3-1/TRBV3-2 | TRBD1 | TRBJ1-1 | once
CASKGDSNQPQHF | TGTGCCAGCAAGGGGGATAGCAATCAGCCCCAGCATTTT | TRBV12-3/TRBV12-4 | NA | TRBJ1-5 | NA
CASSLPTGSAYQPQHF | TGTGCCAGCAGTTTACCCACCGGGTCAGCCTATCAGCCCCAGCATTTT | TRBV28 | NA | TRBJ1-5 | NA
CASSQDVAFYGYTF | TGCGCCAGCAGCCAAGATGTGGCCTTCTATGGCTACACCTTC | TRBV4-3 | NA | TRBJ1-2 | NA
CASMKQQGLYEQYF | TGTGCCAGCATGAAGCAGCAGGGCCTCTACGAGCAGTACTTC | TRBV2 | NA | TRBJ2-7 | NA
CASSDPGVGDTEAFF | TGTGCCAGCAGTGATCCAGGGGTAGGGGACACTGAAGCTTTCTTT | TRBV25-1 | NA | TRBJ1-1 | NA
CASSYSDRAGATEAFF | TGTGCCAGCAGTTACTCAGACCGCGCAGGGGCCACTGAAGCTTTCTTT | TRBV6-6 | NA | TRBJ1-1 | NA
CATSEWTETAETQYF | TGTGCCACCAGTGAGTGGACAGAGACTGCAGAGACCCAGTACTTC | TRBV24-1 | NA | TRBJ2-5 | NA
CASGNTGSTTEAFF | TGTGCCAGCGGGAATACAGGGTCGACCACTGAAGCTTTCTTT | TRBV9 | NA | TRBJ1-1 | NA
CASSQDLGPEQYF | TGTGCCAGCAGCCAAGATCTGGGCCCCGAGCAGTACTTC | TRBV3-1/TRBV3-2 | NA | TRBJ2-7 | NA
CASSLKGTGPSAGTQYF | TGCGCCAGCAGCTTGAAGGGGACAGGGCCCTCTGCGGGGACCCAGTACTTC | TRBV5-1 | TRBD1 | TRBJ2-5 | NA
CSARDSVVGYTF | TGCAGCGCCCGGGACAGCGTAGTTGGCTACACCTTC | TRBV29-1 | TRBD1 | TRBJ1-2 | once
CASSPRGKRTEAFF | TGTGCCAGCAGCCCGCGGGGAAAGCGGACTGAAGCTTTCTTT | TRBV3-1/TRBV3-2 | NA | TRBJ1-1 | NA
CAISAKQDSFYGYTF | TGTGCCATCAGTGCCAAACAGGACAGCTTCTATGGCTACACCTTC | TRBV10-3 | NA | TRBJ1-2 | NA
CASSLMSGTLSYEQYF | TGCGCCAGCAGCTTGATGTCCGGGACTCTATCCTACGAGCAGTACTTC | TRBV5-1 | NA | TRBJ2-7 | NA
CASSLDREYGYTF | TGTGCCAGCAGCTTGGACAGGGAATATGGCTACACCTTC | TRBV5-4 | NA | TRBJ1-2 | NA
CASSPRGTDTQYF | TGTGCCAGCAGTCCCCGGGGGACAGATACGCAGTATTTT | TRBV28 | NA | TRBJ2-3 | NA
CASSHTSGGNYEQFF | TGTGCCAGCAGTCATACTAGCGGGGGTAACTATGAGCAGTTCTTC | TRBV6-4 | TRBD2 | TRBJ2-1 | NA
CASRSPGLTQPQHF | TGTGCCAGCCGGTCCCCGGGACTCACTCAGCCCCAGCATTTT | TRBV28 | NA | TRBJ1-5 | NA
CASSGGGANVLTF | TGTGCCAGCAGTGGAGGGGGGGCCAACGTCCTGACTTTC | TRBV2 | NA | TRBJ2-6 | NA
CASSVNSIPTEAFF | TGTGCCAGCAGCGTTAATAGTATACCCACTGAAGCTTTCTTT | TRBV9 | NA | TRBJ1-1 | NA
CAGTGGYEQFF | TGTGCCGGGACAGGGGGATATGAGCAGTTCTTC | TRBV30 | TRBD1 | TRBJ2-1 | NA
CASSFRQGVDTEAFF | TGTGCCAGCTCATTTAGACAGGGTGTAGACACTGAAGCTTTCTTT | TRBV18 | TRBD1 | TRBJ1-1 | NA
CASSQNRLSGNTIYF | TGTGCCAGCAGCCAGAACAGACTATCTGGAAACACCATATATTTT | TRBV14 | NA | TRBJ1-3 | NA
CASSNQGGYGYTF | TGTGCCAGCAGTAATCAGGGAGGCTATGGCTACACCTTC | TRBV28 | NA | TRBJ1-2 | NA
CSALIGTGDGYTF | TGCAGCGCTCTCATCGGGACAGGGGATGGCTACACCTTC | TRBV29-1 | TRBD1 | TRBJ1-2 | NA
CASSFSGGLRETQYF | TGTGCCAGCAGCTTTAGCGGGGGGCTTAGGGAGACCCAGTACTTC | TRBV7-3 | TRBD2 | TRBJ2-5 | once
CASSLNQYNEQFF | TGTGCCAGCAGTTTAAATCAGTACAATGAGCAGTTCTTC | TRBV12-3/TRBV12-4 | NA | TRBJ2-1 | NA
CASSSEDRAAFF | TGTGCCAGCAGTTCAGAGGACAGGGCGGCTTTCTTT | TRBV6-5 | TRBD1 | TRBJ1-1 | NA